This T cell receptor (beta chain) came from a study of T cell repertoires in cytomegalovirus infection. Findings and caveats of the study: Ex vivo, HLA-C-restricted CMV-specific TCR beta clonotypes prevailed over the rest of the response.

Germline V lookup: CDR1 ENHRY, CDR2 SYGVKD. The V end was cut by 10 bases, the J end by 0 bases, with 22 bases between. This CDR3 region has 17 residues. As regards this clonotype: The antigen is undetermined.

TCRdb ran MiXCR on the reads and lists one entry per CDR3 protein. The repertoire includes about 600,000 distinct CDR3 sequences, roughly 24% of them detected once, and around 8% sits in the top ten. Input material: CD8+ T cells from PBMCs. The source is a human donor in good health (CMV status not recorded). Some clones in this sample may be carry-over from other donors' samples. V gene TRBV10-3 combines with J gene TRBJ1-5, with D hard to call. The CDR3 DNA reads TGTGCCACCTGGACCGGGCCAATACCTCATAGCAATCAGCCCCAGCATTTT. Amino acids: CATWTGPIPHSNQPQHF.